This TCR beta chain was obtained from a study of T cells after posttransplantation cyclophosphamide. Study-level points and caveats: Donor CD8+ memory clones often dominated recipient blood repertoires at later times.

As to this clone: Its antigen is currently unknown.

Busulfan-fludarabine conditioning, marrow transplant, and cyclophosphamide on days +3 and +4 were administered. Method: immunoSEQ multiplex PCR; TCRdb's copy keeps in-frame clones and lacks some. The table includes about 19,000 clones, roughly 72% detected once. CDR1 and CDR2 from the germline V gene are SGHDT and YYEEEE. The CDR3 sequence is 14 residues long. Trimming pared 2 bases from V and 2 bases from J, leaving 11 bases between. The receptor comes from a young adult male patient who received an allogeneic stem cell transplant from a related donor, was CMV-positive, and had acute GVHD only. The graft donor may account for some of the T cells. Specimen: PBMCs, collected after an allogeneic stem cell transplant with post-transplant cyclophosphamide. The chain combines TRBV5-6 with TRBJ2-7; D is unresolved. CDR3 in DNA: TGTGCCAGCAGCTTACCCACTCCCCCCTACGAGCAGTACTTC. It specifies CASSLPTPPYEQYF.